The 30 T cell receptor beta chains in this list originate from one sample, sequenced in a study of vaccination effects on CD4 cells after COVID-19. Clones were read by immunoSEQ multiplex PCR, and TCRdb kept only the in-frame ones, dropping some. The table lists fewer than 25,000 clones, over 75% of them singletons. With the ViraFEST assay, the study expanded antigen-specific CD4+ T cells using viral peptide pools, then sequenced them. The authors isolated CD4+ T cells after about 10 days of culture. Vaccine administered to participants consisted of two doses of either BNT162b2 or mRNA-1273. No cognate antigen is known for these TCRs. This specimen consisted of CD4+ T cells from PBMCs cultured with HCoV-NL63 spike peptides, obtained after COVID-19 vaccination. The receptors here all came from a human donor who received a COVID-19 vaccine.

In its sample, this clone was seen a few times. This rearrangement joins TRBV18 to TRBJ1-5; 12 bases agree with TRBD1. Germline CDR1 and CDR2: KGHSH and LQKENI. This CDR3 comprises 16 residues. V was pared by 3 bases and J by 4 bases, with 4 bases of the junction left unmatched. In DNA, the CDR3 is TGTGCCAGCTCACCGGGACAGGGGGCCCGTAATCAGCCCCAGCATTTT. Translated: CASSPGQGARNQPQHF.

This sequence joins TRBV6-1 and TRBJ1-4; a weak D match, TRBD1 (6 bases). In germline, CDR1 is MNHNS, CDR2 SASEGT. V lost 1 base, J lost 11 bases, and 14 bases lay in between. This CDR3 is built from 14 residues. CDR3 protein: CASSEGGGIRKLFF. CDR3 sequence (DNA): TGTGCCAGCAGTGAAGGAGGGGGAATTAGGAAACTGTTTTTT.

This chain uses TRBV9 with TRBJ2-5; D gene ambiguous. CDR1 SGDLS and CDR2 YYNGEE come from the germline V gene. This CDR3 is 15 amino acids long. Trimming took off 1 base at V and 3 bases at J, with 13 bases between the two ends. This CDR3 reads CASSVLGGVKETQYF. The CDR3, as DNA: TGTGCCAGCAGCGTATTAGGCGGTGTGAAAGAGACCCAGTACTTC. Based on the CDR3 plus reference TRBV9 and TRBJ2-5, the full variable domain is DSGVTQTPKHLITATGQRVTLRCSPRSGDLSVYWYQQSLDQGLQFLIQYYNGEERAKGNILERFSAQQFPDLHSELNLSSLELGDSALYFCASSVLGGVKETQYFGPGTRLLVL.

As regards this clone: An end of the junction does not agree with germline; a read error may underlie this. The rearrangement joins TRBV7-2 to TRBJ2-7; 9 bases are a match to TRBD2. The CDR3 is made up of 12 amino acids. Germline assignment: CDR1 SGHTA and CDR2 FQGNSA. CDR3 nucleotides: TGTGCCGGCAGCGGGACTAGCTTGGAGCAGTACTTC. This encodes CAGSGTSLEQYF.

CDR3 DNA: TGTGCCAGCAGTGCTCTATGGGACGACACTGAAGCTTTCTTT. Translation gives CASSALWDDTEAFF. V and J are TRBV9 and TRBJ1-1, with D perhaps matching TRBD1 (5 bases). The CDR3 loop spans 14 amino acids. Germline V CDR1 and CDR2: SGDLS, YYNGEE. Trimming removed 5 bases at V and 3 bases at J, with 14 bases between.

The V and J genes are TRBV5-5 and TRBJ1-1; D is unresolved. Germline values: CDR1 SGHKS, CDR2 YYEKEE (reference sequence). The CDR3 loop spans 14 amino acids. V was trimmed by 2 bases and J by 1 base, leaving 9 bases between them. The CDR3, as DNA: TGTGCCAGCAGCTTACGGGCCCAGAACACTGAAGCTTTCTTT. Encoded protein: CASSLRAQNTEAFF.

The chain recombines TRBV2 with TRBJ1-5; D is unclear. The CDR3 covers 15 residues. Trimming left V 9 bases short and J 5 bases short, with 20 bases between. Germline V gene sequence: CDR1 SNHLY, CDR2 FYNNEI. CDR3 residues: CASKWSDPSDQPQHF. CDR3 DNA sequence: TGTGCCAGTAAGTGGAGTGACCCAAGTGATCAGCCCCAGCATTTT. The full variable domain, its missing parts supplied by reference TRBV2 and TRBJ1-5, is EPEVTQTPSHQVTQMGQEVILRCVPISNHLYFYWYRQILGQKVEFLVSFYNNEISEKSEIFDDQFSVERPDGSNFTLKIRSTKLEDSAMYFCASKWSDPSDQPQHFGDGTRLSIL.

The chain links TRBV5-1 to TRBJ2-5; D unresolved. V was cut by 2 bases and J by 3 bases, with 2 bases left in between. Germline V lookup: CDR1 SGHRS, CDR2 YFSETQ. The length of the CDR3 is 11 residues. CDR3 sequence (DNA): TGCGCCAGCAGCTTAAAAGAGACCCAGTACTTC. It codes for CASSLKETQYF.

This clone came up a few times. The gene calls are TRBV21-1 and TRBJ1-1; the table calls TRBD1, which could not be checked here. TRBV21-1 is described as a pseudogene. CDR3 length: 13 amino acids. CDR3 coding DNA: TGTGCCAGCAGTGCTAGGGGGCTCACTGAAGCTTTCTTT. It is translated as CASSARGLTEAFF.

The CDR3 here is CASSLDNRENQPQHF. Written as DNA, the CDR3 is TGCGCCAGCAGCTTGGACAACAGGGAAAATCAGCCCCAGCATTTT. The V gene is TRBV5-1, the J gene TRBJ1-5; tentatively, D is TRBD1 (6 bases). The CDR3 spans 15 residues. Germline V gives CDR1 SGHRS, CDR2 YFSETQ. The V end was cut by 0 bases, the J end by 4 bases, with 11 bases between.

This sequence joins TRBV12-3 or TRBV12-4 and TRBJ1-1; D is undetermined. Trimming cost V 7 bases and J 1 base, with 10 bases left between them. The CDR3 is 13 amino acids. CDR3 nucleotide sequence: TGTGCCAGCACCCCTGGGAAGAACACTGAAGCTTTCTTT. This encodes CASTPGKNTEAFF.

The chain combines TRBV7-6 with TRBJ1-6, with a weak D call TRBD1 (6 bases). From germline, CDR1 is SGHVS and CDR2 FNYEAQ. The length of the CDR3 is 16 residues. V was pared by 6 bases and J by 10 bases, with 22 bases between. CDR3 coding DNA: TGTGCCAGCAGTTATGAACGGGGCCAGGGGCGATCACCCCTCCACTTT. It codes for CASSYERGQGRSPLHF.

In this sample, this clone turned up a few times. This chain connects TRBV3-1 (or the pseudogene TRBV3-2) to TRBJ2-7; D may be TRBD1 (6 bases). The CDR3 sequence is 13 residues long. V lost 1 base and J lost 6, with 10 bases in between. Germline V lookup: CDR1 LGHDT, CDR2 YNNKEL (reference sequence). The CDR3 DNA reads TGTGCCAGCAGCCAAGTTAGGGGGACCGAGCAGTACTTC. Protein product: CASSQVRGTEQYF.

This rearrangement joins TRBV7-9 to TRBJ2-3; D remains ambiguous. This CDR3 comprises 12 residues. V was pared by 5 bases and J by 6 bases, with 9 bases between. From germline, CDR1 is SEHNR and CDR2 FQNEAQ (reference sequence). The CDR3 DNA sequence: TGTGCCAGCAGCAGTGGTGTGGATACGCAGTATTTT. Its translation: CASSSGVDTQYF.

In DNA, the CDR3 is TGTGCCAGCAGTGCCCAACAGGGGGCAGATGTGAACACTGAAGCTTTCTTT. Encoded protein: CASSAQQGADVNTEAFF. The chain combines TRBV6-4 with TRBJ1-1; 9 nucleotides agree with TRBD1. CDR3 length: 17 residues. V shed 4 bases and J 0 bases; nucleotides not matched to a gene: 9. Germline V gene lookup returns CDR1 MRHNA and CDR2 SNTAGT.

The chain couples TRBV6-6 to TRBJ2-5; no clear D. V lost 7 bases, J lost 1 base, and 7 bases lay in between. This CDR3 region has 12 residues. The germline V gene has CDR1 MNHNY and CDR2 SVGAGI (reference sequence). The CDR3 here is CASKDVQETQYF. In DNA form, the CDR3 reads TGTGCCAGCAAGGATGTCCAAGAGACCCAGTACTTC.

The rearrangement joins TRBV4-1 to TRBJ2-1, with D maybe TRBD1 (6 bases). The CDR3 has 18 residues. Germline V lookup: CDR1 MGHRA, CDR2 YSYEKL. Between the trimmed V and J ends, which lost 0 bases and 4 bases, there was a span of 19 bases. The CDR3, as DNA: TGCGCCAGCAGCCAAGAGGGGACAAGGGGAGCTTCATACAATGAGCAGTTCTTC. Translated: CASSQEGTRGASYNEQFF.

This rearrangement joins TRBV9 to TRBJ1-1; 8 bases agree with TRBD1. CDR3 length: 15 residues. The junction had 6 bases not matched to a gene; V was cut back by 3 bases and J by 2 bases. Germline assignment: CDR1 SGDLS and CDR2 YYNGEE. The CDR3 sequence: CASSAGGARNTEAFF. As DNA, the CDR3 is TGTGCCAGCAGCGCAGGGGGCGCACGTAACACTGAAGCTTTCTTT.

The gene calls are TRBV13 and TRBJ1-1; 10 nucleotides align to TRBD1. Germline V CDR1 and CDR2: PRHDT, FYEKMQ (reference sequence). This CDR3 spans 14 amino acids. After removal of 4 bases from V and 4 bases from J, the junction contained 3 bases not matched to a gene. The CDR3 sequence is CASSSTGGVTEAFF. The DNA of the CDR3 is TGTGCCAGCAGCTCGACAGGGGGCGTCACTGAAGCTTTCTTT.

This chain links TRBV28 with TRBJ2-7, with TRBD1 matching over 8 bases. The length of the CDR3 is 15 residues. Germline V gene lookup returns CDR1 MDHEN and CDR2 SYDVKM. Trimming at V came to 5 bases and at J to 6 bases, leaving 12 bases not matched to a gene. The CDR3: CASSTRTQGAGEQYF. The CDR3 DNA reads as TGTGCCAGCAGTACGAGAACCCAGGGGGCCGGCGAGCAGTACTTC.

This sequence joins TRBV2 and TRBJ1-1; possibly TRBD1 for D (5 bases). This CDR3 is built from 13 residues. CDR1 SNHLY and CDR2 FYNNEI come from the germline V gene. V shed 0 bases and J shed 3 bases, with 5 bases lying between them. CDR3 nucleotides: TGTGCCAGCAGTGAAGCCAGGGACACTGAAGCTTTCTTT. Residues: CASSEARDTEAFF. The whole variable domain, remainder taken from reference TRBV2 and TRBJ1-1, is EPEVTQTPSHQVTQMGQEVILRCVPISNHLYFYWYRQILGQKVEFLVSFYNNEISEKSEIFDDQFSVERPDGSNFTLKIRSTKLEDSAMYFCASSEARDTEAFFGQGTRLTVV.

A single count supports this clone. The chain links TRBV7-2 to TRBJ1-6; no reliable D call. The V end lost 2 bases, the J end lost 10 bases, and 18 bases lay between the germline ends. The length of the CDR3 is 16 residues. Per germline, CDR1 SGHTA and CDR2 FQGNSA. The CDR3 DNA is TGTGCCAGCAGCTTACCCCCTGGCAGCTCCATGTCACCCCTCCACTTT. Translated: CASSLPPGSSMSPLHF.

The DNA for the CDR3 is TGTGCCAGCTCACCACCCTACTCTCCAGGGGGCCGTGGCTACACCTTC. This translates into CASSPPYSPGGRGYTF. The gene calls are TRBV18 and TRBJ1-2; TRBD1 matches 8 bases. Per germline, CDR1 KGHSH and CDR2 LQKENI. Trimming at V came to 0 bases and at J to 7 bases, leaving 10 bases not matched to a gene. This CDR3 is built from 16 residues.

V usage is TRBV6-2 or TRBV6-3 and J usage is TRBJ1-4; D is uncertain. The CDR3 totals 16 residues. V was trimmed by 0 bases and J by 1 base, leaving 9 bases between them. Germline V gives CDR1 MNHEY, CDR2 SVGEGT. As DNA, the CDR3 is TGTGCCAGCAGTTACTCGAAGGTGGGAACTAATGAAAAACTGTTTTTT. As protein: CASSYSKVGTNEKLFF.

The gene calls are TRBV6-2 or TRBV6-3 and TRBJ2-5; no clear D gene. The CDR3 spans 12 residues. Trimming left V 0 bases short and J 1 base short, with 0 bases between. CDR1 and CDR2 (germline): MNHEY, SVGEGT. The CDR3 coding sequence is TGTGCCAGCAGTTACTCCCAAGAGACCCAGTACTTC. It yields the protein CASSYSQETQYF.

This chain joins TRBV19 and TRBJ2-2; TRBD1 might be the D (6 bases). V was cut by 7 bases and J by 3 bases, with 18 bases left in between. The CDR3 spans 16 residues. Germline V lookup: CDR1 LNHDA, CDR2 SQIVND (reference sequence). CDR3 nucleotide sequence: TGTGCCAGTATCTCTTTGCGGACAGAGTACACCGGGGAGCTGTTTTTT. Translation gives CASISLRTEYTGELFF.

This clone was observed a handful of times. The chain has TRBV28 and TRBJ2-2, with a tentative D call TRBD2 (7 bases). Trimming stripped 2 bases from V and 5 bases from J, with 15 bases between. This CDR3 spans 16 amino acids. Per the germline V gene, CDR1 is MDHEN and CDR2 is SYDVKM. The CDR3 sequence is CASSLPGGGRTGELFF. CDR3 sequence (DNA): TGTGCCAGCAGTTTACCCGGGGGCGGGAGAACCGGGGAGCTGTTTTTT. Combining the CDR3 with reference TRBV28 and TRBJ2-2 gives the whole variable domain DVKVTQSSRYLVKRTGEKVFLECVQDMDHENMFWYRQDPGLGLRLIYFSYDVKMKEKGDIPEGYSVSREKKERFSLILESASTNQTSMYLCASSLPGGGRTGELFFGEGSRLTVL.

The V gene is TRBV12-3 or TRBV12-4, the J gene TRBJ1-1, with D maybe TRBD1 (5 bases). This CDR3 is 13 amino acids long. The V gene lost 3 bases and the J gene lost 1 base, with 6 bases spanning the gap. The DNA for the CDR3 is TGTGCCAGCAGTTTGGGGCAGAACACTGAAGCTTTCTTT. Translation gives CASSLGQNTEAFF.

This clone appeared once. The chain joins TRBV30 to TRBJ1-3; a weak D match, TRBD1 (5 bases). The length of the CDR3 is 13 residues. CDR1 is GTSNPN, CDR2 SVGIG, per germline (reference sequence). V was trimmed by 5 bases and J by 8 bases, leaving 16 bases between them. CDR3 protein: CAWETGGADTIYF. CDR3 DNA: TGTGCCTGGGAAACTGGCGGGGCAGACACCATATATTTT.

The chain carries TRBV12-3 or TRBV12-4 and TRBJ2-5; D not certain. Between the trimmed V and J ends, which lost 5 bases and 5 bases, there was a span of 6 bases. CDR3 length equals 11 residues. Written as DNA, the CDR3 is TGTGCCAGCAGTAAGTCGGAGACCCAGTACTTC. Its protein product is CASSKSETQYF.